This entry features one TCR beta chain sequence. Its antigen is undetermined. Using immunoSEQ multiplex PCR, the repertoire was profiled, and TCRdb retains in-frame clones only, with some absent. The table has around 94,000 clones, about 88% seen once. This specimen belongs to a study of T cell responses to AZD1222 COVID-19 vaccine. Findings of the study overall: Only after the peak T cell response were repertoires sampled. Clonal diversity may have been underestimated, and the donors were mostly white British, with more females than males.

Germline CDR1 is MNHEY and CDR2 is SMNVEV (reference sequence). This CDR3 has 15 residues. Trimming cost V 3 bases and J 0 bases, with 10 bases left between them. This sample comprised peripheral blood, obtained on day 0 of AZD1222 vaccination. This sequence originates from an adult in good health. The chain combines TRBV27 with TRBJ2-3; D ambiguous. In DNA, the CDR3 is TGTGCCAGCAGTTTGGTCAGCCGTAGCACAGATACGCAGTATTTT. This sequence encodes CASSLVSRSTDTQYF.